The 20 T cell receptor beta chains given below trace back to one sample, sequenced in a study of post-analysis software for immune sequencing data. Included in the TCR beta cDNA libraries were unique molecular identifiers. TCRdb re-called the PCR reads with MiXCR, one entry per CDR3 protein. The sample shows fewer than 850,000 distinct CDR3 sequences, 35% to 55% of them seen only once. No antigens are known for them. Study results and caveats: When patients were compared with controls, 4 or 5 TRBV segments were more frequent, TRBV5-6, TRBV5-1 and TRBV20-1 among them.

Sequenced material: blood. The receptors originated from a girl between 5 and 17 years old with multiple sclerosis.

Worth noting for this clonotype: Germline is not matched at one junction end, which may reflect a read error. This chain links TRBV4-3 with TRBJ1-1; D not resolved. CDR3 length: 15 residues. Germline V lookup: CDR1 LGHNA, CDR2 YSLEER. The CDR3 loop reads CASSQERQMNTEAFF. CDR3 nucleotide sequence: TGCGCCAGCAGCCAAGAGCGGCAGATGAACACTGAGGCTTTCTTT.

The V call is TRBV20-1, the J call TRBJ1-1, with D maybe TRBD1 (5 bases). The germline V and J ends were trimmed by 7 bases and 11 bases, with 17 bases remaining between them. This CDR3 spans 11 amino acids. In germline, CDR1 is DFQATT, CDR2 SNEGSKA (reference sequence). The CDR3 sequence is CSGGPLGEAFF. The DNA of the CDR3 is TGCAGTGGGGGCCCGCTGGGGGAGGCTTTCTTT.

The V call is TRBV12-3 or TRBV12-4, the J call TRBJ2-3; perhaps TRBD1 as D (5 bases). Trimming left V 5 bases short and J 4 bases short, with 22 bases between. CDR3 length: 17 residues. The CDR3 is CASSPHPGNGPPDTQYF. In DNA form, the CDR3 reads TGTGCCAGCAGTCCGCACCCAGGGAACGGCCCCCCAGATACGCAGTATTTT.

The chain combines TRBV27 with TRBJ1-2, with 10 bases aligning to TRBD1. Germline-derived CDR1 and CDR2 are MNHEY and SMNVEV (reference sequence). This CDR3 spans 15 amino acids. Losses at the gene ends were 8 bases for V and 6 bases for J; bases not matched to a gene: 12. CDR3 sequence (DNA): TGTGCCAGCGGATCCGGGACAGGGGTCGGAAATGGCTACACCTTC. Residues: CASGSGTGVGNGYTF.

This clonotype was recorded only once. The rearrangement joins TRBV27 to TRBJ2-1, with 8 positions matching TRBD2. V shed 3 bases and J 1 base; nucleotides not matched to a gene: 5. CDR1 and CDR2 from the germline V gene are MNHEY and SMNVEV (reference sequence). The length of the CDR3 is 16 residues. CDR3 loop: CASSFGAGVSYNEQFF. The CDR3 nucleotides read TGTGCCAGCAGTTTCGGAGCGGGAGTATCCTACAATGAGCAGTTCTTC.

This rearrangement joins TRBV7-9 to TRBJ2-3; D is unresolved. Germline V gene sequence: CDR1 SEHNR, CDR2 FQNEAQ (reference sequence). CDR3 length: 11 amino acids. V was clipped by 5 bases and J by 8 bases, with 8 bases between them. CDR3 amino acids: CASSPAGTQYF. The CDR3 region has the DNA TGTGCCAGCAGCCCCGCTGGTACGCAGTATTTT.

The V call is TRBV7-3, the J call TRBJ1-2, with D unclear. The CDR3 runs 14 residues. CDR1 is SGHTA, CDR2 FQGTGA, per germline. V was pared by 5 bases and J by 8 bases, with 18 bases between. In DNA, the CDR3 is TGTGCCAGCAGCCCTGGCCCGGAGGAAGGGGGCTACACCTTC. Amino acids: CASSPGPEEGGYTF.

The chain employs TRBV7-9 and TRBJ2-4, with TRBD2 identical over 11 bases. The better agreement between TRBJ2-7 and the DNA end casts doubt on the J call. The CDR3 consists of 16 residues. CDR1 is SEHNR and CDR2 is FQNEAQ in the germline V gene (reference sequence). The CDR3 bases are TGTGCCAGCAGCCGAATTCTAGCGGGAGGTTCCTACGAGCAGTACTTC. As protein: CASSRILAGGSYEQYF.

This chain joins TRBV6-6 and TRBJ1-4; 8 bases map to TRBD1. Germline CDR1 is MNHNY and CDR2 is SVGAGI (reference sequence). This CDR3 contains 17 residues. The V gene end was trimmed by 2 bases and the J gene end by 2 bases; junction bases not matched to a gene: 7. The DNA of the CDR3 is TGTGCCAGCAGTTACCAGCGACAGGGGAGGACTAATGAAAAACTGTTTTTT. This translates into CASSYQRQGRTNEKLFF.

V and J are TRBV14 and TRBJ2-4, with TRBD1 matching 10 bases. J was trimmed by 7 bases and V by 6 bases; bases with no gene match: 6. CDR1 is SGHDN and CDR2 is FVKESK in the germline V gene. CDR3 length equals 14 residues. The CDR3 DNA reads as TGTGCCAGCAGACTGACGGGACAGGGGAACATTCAGTACTTC. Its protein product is CASRLTGQGNIQYF.

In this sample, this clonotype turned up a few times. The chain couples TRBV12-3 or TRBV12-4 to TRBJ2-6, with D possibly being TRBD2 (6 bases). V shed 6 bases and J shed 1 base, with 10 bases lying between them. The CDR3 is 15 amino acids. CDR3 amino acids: CASSFGGSGANVLTF. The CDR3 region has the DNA TGTGCCAGCAGCTTCGGAGGGTCTGGGGCCAACGTCCTGACTTTC.

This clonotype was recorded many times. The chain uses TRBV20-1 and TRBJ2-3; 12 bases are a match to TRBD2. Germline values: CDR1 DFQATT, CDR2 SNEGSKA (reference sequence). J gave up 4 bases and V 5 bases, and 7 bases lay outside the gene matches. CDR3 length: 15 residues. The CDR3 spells CSAGSGTSGSDTQYF. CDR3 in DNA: TGCAGTGCTGGCAGCGGGACTAGCGGGTCAGATACGCAGTATTTT.

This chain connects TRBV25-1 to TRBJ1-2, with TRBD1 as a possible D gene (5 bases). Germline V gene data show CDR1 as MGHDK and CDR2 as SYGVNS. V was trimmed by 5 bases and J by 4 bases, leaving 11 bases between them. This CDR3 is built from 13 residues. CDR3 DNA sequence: TGTGCCAGCAGTTTCAGGGAGGTCTATGGCTACACCTTC. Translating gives CASSFREVYGYTF.

The CDR3 DNA reads as TGCAGTGCTATTAACCTCCGGACAGGCGGAGATCAGCCCCAGCATTTT. It is translated as CSAINLRTGGDQPQHF. The chain joins TRBV20-1 to TRBJ1-5; 7 bases line up with TRBD1. The CDR3 contains 16 residues. V lost 4 bases and J lost 5; bases outside the gene matches: 14. Germline CDR1 reads DFQATT; CDR2 reads SNEGSKA (reference sequence).

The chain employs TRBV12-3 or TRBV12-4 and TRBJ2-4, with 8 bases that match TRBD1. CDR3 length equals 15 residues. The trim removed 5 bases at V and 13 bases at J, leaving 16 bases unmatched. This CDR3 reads CASSTGQGVKREQYF. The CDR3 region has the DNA TGTGCCAGCAGTACAGGACAGGGAGTAAAGAGGGAGCAGTACTTC.

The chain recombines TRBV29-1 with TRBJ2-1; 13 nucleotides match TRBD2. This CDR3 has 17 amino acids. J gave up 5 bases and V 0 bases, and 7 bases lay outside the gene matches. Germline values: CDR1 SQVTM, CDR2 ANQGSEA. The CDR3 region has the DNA TGCAGCGTTGAAGATATGGGACTAGCGGGATTAAACAATGAGCAGTTCTTC. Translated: CSVEDMGLAGLNNEQFF.

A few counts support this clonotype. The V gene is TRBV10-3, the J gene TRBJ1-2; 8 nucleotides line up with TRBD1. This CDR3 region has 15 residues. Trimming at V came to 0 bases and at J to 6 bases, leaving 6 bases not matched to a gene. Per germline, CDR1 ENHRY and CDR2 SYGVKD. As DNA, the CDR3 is TGTGCCATCAGTGAGTCGGACAGGGTCGGAGATGGCTACACCTTC. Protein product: CAISESDRVGDGYTF.

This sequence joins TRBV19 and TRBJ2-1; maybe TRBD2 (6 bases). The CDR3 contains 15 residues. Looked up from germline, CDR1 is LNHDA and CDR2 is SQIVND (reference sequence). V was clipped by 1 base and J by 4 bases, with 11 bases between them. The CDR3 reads CASSIAGVGYNEQFF. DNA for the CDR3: TGTGCCAGTAGTATAGCGGGAGTAGGTTACAATGAGCAGTTCTTC.

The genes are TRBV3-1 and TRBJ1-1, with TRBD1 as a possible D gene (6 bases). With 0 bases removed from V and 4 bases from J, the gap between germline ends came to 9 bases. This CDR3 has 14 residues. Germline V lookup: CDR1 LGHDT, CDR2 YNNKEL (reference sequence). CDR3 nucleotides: TGTGCCAGCAGCCAAGACAGGGGCGCCACTGAAGCTTTCTTT. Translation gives CASSQDRGATEAFF.

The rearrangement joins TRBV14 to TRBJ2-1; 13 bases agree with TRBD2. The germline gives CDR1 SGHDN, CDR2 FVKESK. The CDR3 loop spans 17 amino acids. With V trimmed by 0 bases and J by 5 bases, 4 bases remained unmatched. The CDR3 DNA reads TGTGCCAGCAGCCAAGATCTAGGACTAGCGGGAGACAATGAGCAGTTCTTC. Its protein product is CASSQDLGLAGDNEQFF.